The rows below give T cell receptor beta chains drawn from one sample of a study of blood T cell repertoires in COVID-19. Clones were sequenced by immunoSEQ multiplex PCR, and TCRdb holds only the in-frame ones, with some missing. The table has 100,000 or so clones, approximately 80% seen once. Sample: peripheral blood. The source is a human donor in a cohort sampled during active COVID-19. The CDR3 runs from the conserved cysteine through the conserved F or W. Each record gives: clone size, J gene, V gene, D gene, CDR3 DNA, CDR3 protein. The D gene is left open where the match is weak. Rows may omit the clone size; those that give it use once, few, many or a size class.

abundance: .; j_gene: TRBJ1-6; v_gene: TRBV11-2; d_gene: .; CDR3nt: TGTGCCAGCAGCCCCCGGGGAGCAGCGAATTCACCCCTCCACTTT; CDR3aa: CASSPRGAANSPLHF
abundance: few; j_gene: TRBJ2-5; v_gene: TRBV30; d_gene: TRBD2; CDR3nt: TGTGCCTGGAGTGACTGGACTAGCTTCCAAGAGACCCAGTACTTC; CDR3aa: CAWSDWTSFQETQYF
abundance: .; j_gene: TRBJ2-5; v_gene: TRBV11-2; d_gene: TRBD2; CDR3nt: TGTGCCAGCAGCCCTAGCGGGGGGTATCAAGAGACCCAGTACTTC; CDR3aa: CASSPSGGYQETQYF
abundance: .; j_gene: TRBJ1-4; v_gene: TRBV5-1; d_gene: TRBD1; CDR3nt: TGCGCCAGCAGCTTGGGGCTCAGGGGGCAAGGTGAAAAACTGTTTTTT; CDR3aa: CASSLGLRGQGEKLFF
abundance: .; j_gene: TRBJ1-3; v_gene: TRBV6-2/TRBV6-3; d_gene: .; CDR3nt: TGTGCCAGCAGTTCCGCACGGGACACCAAAGGAAACACCATATATTTT; CDR3aa: CASSSARDTKGNTIYF
abundance: .; j_gene: TRBJ2-7; v_gene: TRBV29-1; d_gene: .; CDR3nt: TGCAGCGCTGGGACAACCTACGAGCAGTACTTC; CDR3aa: CSAGTTYEQYF
abundance: .; j_gene: TRBJ1-5; v_gene: TRBV6-1; d_gene: TRBD1; CDR3nt: TGTGCCAGCAGTGTCCCAGGCACAGGGGGGAATCAGCCCCAGCATTTT; CDR3aa: CASSVPGTGGNQPQHF
abundance: once; j_gene: TRBJ1-3; v_gene: TRBV13; d_gene: .; CDR3nt: TGTGCCAGCAGCTTAAGACAGGTCTCTGGAAACACCATATATTTT; CDR3aa: CASSLRQVSGNTIYF
abundance: .; j_gene: TRBJ1-6; v_gene: TRBV2; d_gene: .; CDR3nt: TGTGCCAGCAGCCCAGAGAGGAGTCGAGATTCACCCCTCCACTTT; CDR3aa: CASSPERSRDSPLHF
abundance: once; j_gene: TRBJ1-1; v_gene: TRBV19; d_gene: TRBD1; CDR3nt: TGTGCCAGTAGTGTTACAGGGGGGAGGACTGAAGCTTTCTTT; CDR3aa: CASSVTGGRTEAFF
abundance: once; j_gene: TRBJ2-7; v_gene: TRBV7-8; d_gene: .; CDR3nt: TGTGCCAGCACCCAGCGACCATTTGCCTACGAGCAGTACTTC; CDR3aa: CASTQRPFAYEQYF